This passage covers 5 T cell receptor beta chains from one sample sequenced in a study of blood T cell repertoires in COVID-19. Sequenced by immunoSEQ multiplex PCR; TCRdb stores in-frame clones only, minus some. The data show roughly 200,000 clones, around 90% seen once. The sample was peripheral blood. The source is a man in his fifties or sixties with acute or convalescent COVID-19.

Only one count was recorded for this clone. The J gene is TRBJ2-5, the V gene TRBV12-3 or TRBV12-4; 8 bases match TRBD1. With V trimmed by 9 bases and J by 4 bases, 4 bases remained unmatched. This CDR3 has 12 amino acids. The CDR3 nucleotides read TGTGCCAGTGGGACAGGCCTAGAGACCCAGTACTTC. Residues: CASGTGLETQYF.

The CDR3 protein is CAWRGGRLAGGLDTQYF. CDR3 nucleotide sequence: TGTGCCTGGAGAGGGGGCAGACTAGCGGGAGGTTTGGATACGCAGTATTTT. This sequence joins TRBV30 and TRBJ2-3; 13 nucleotides line up with TRBD2. There are 17 residues in the CDR3. Germline V gives CDR1 GTSNPN, CDR2 SVGIG (reference sequence). V dropped 3 bases and J dropped 6; count of bases not matched to a gene: 12.

The chain couples TRBV11-1 to TRBJ1-1, with D uncertain. The CDR3 totals 16 residues. V lost 5 bases to trimming and J lost 8 bases, with 24 bases between them. The germline V gene has CDR1 SGHAT and CDR2 FQDESV (reference sequence). The CDR3 loop reads CASSHTPTTASTEAFF. The CDR3 DNA reads TGTGCCAGCAGCCACACACCTACCACAGCTAGCACCGAAGCTTTCTTT.

This rearrangement joins TRBV30 to TRBJ2-5; possibly TRBD2 for D (5 bases). The CDR3 runs 15 residues. V lost 3 bases and J lost 4, with 18 bases in between. Per the germline V gene, CDR1 is GTSNPN and CDR2 is SVGIG (reference sequence). For the CDR3, the DNA is TGTGCCTGGAGGTCGGGGTTTGGATGGGGAGAGACCCAGTACTTC. The encoded protein is CAWRSGFGWGETQYF.

The chain recombines TRBV6-5 with TRBJ2-1; 10 bases fit TRBD2. J was trimmed by 6 bases and V by 6 bases; bases with no gene match: 8. The germline gives CDR1 MNHEY, CDR2 SVGAGI. The CDR3 has 15 residues. The CDR3 here is CASSRGASGSNEQFF. CDR3 in DNA: TGTGCCAGCAGCCGAGGGGCTAGCGGGAGCAATGAGCAGTTCTTC.